This TCR beta chain was profiled in a study of identical twins. This clonotype was seen a few times. One entry per CDR3 protein results from TCRdb running MiXCR on the 5' RACE reads. The repertoire has 600,000 to 850,000 distinct CDR3 sequences, roughly 18% of them found once; the top ten carry approximately 14%. Trimming took 2 bases from V and 10 from J, leaving 9 bases between them. Germline V gene sequence: CDR1 WSHSY, CDR2 SAAADI. This CDR3 spans 12 amino acids. These data also featured in a second study, about T cells expressing NK-cell markers.

The sample consisted of PBMCs. This TCR was recovered from a woman younger than 35 in good health. V gene TRBV10-2 combines with J gene TRBJ2-1; D remains unclear. CDR3 amino acids: CASSETREEQFF. The CDR3 DNA reads TGCGCCAGCAGTGAGACACGCGAGGAGCAGTTCTTC.